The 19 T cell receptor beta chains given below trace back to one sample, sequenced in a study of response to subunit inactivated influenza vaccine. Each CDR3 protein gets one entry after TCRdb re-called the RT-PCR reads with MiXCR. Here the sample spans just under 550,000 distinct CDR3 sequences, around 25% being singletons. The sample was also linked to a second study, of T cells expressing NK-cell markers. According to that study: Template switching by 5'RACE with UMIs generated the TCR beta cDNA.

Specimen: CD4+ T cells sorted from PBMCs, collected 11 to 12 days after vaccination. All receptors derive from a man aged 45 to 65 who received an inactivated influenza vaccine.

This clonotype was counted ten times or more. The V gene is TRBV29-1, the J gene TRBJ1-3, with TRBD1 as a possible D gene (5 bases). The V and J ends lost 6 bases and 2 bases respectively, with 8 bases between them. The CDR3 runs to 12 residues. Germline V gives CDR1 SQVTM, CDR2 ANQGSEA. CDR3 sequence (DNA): TGCAGCGTACGGGACGCTGGAAACACCATATATTTT. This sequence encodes CSVRDAGNTIYF. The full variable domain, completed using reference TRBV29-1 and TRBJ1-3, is SAVISQKPSRDICQRGTSLTIQCQVDSQVTMMFWYRQQPGQSLTLIATANQGSEATYESGFVIDKFPISRPNLTFSTLTVSNMSPEDSSIYLCSVRDAGNTIYFGEGSWLTVV.

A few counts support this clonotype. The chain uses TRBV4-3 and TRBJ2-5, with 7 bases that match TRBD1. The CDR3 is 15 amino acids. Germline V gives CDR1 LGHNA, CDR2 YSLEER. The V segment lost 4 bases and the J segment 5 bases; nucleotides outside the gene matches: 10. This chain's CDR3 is CASSRNRGEGETQYF. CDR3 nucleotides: TGCGCCAGCAGCCGAAACAGGGGAGAAGGGGAGACCCAGTACTTC.

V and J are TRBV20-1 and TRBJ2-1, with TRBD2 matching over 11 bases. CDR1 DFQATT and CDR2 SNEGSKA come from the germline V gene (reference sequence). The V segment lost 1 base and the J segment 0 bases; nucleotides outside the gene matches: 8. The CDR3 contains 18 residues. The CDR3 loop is CSARAVRLAGYSYNEQFF. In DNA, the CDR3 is TGCAGTGCTAGAGCCGTTAGACTAGCGGGGTACTCCTACAATGAGCAGTTCTTC.

For the CDR3, the DNA is TGCGCCGCAGGACAGGTGCCTTCCTACGAGCAGTACTTC. Protein sequence: CAAGQVPSYEQYF. The chain employs TRBV10-2 and TRBJ2-7; 7 bases match TRBD1. This CDR3 has 13 amino acids. Germline-derived CDR1 and CDR2 are WSHSY and SAAADI. J was trimmed by 1 base and V by 11 bases; bases with no gene match: 8.

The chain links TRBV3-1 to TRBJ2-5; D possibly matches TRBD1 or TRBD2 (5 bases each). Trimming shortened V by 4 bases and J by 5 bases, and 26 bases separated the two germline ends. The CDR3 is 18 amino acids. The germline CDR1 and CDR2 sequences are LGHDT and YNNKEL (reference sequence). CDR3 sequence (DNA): TGTGCCAGCAGCCCCTCCCGGCCCCGGGGCGAGAAGTGGGAGACCCAGTACTTC. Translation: CASSPSRPRGEKWETQYF.

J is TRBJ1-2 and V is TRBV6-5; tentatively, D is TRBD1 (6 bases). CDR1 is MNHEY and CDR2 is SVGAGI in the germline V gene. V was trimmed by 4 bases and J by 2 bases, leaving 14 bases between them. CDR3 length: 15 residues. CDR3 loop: CASSFSRGGNYGYTF. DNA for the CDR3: TGTGCCAGCAGTTTCTCCCGAGGGGGGAACTATGGCTACACCTTC.

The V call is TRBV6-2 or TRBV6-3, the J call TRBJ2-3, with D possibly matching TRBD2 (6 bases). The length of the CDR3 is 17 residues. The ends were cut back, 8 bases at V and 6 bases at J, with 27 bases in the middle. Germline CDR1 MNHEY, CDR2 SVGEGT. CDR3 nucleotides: TGTGCCAGCCAAAGCCTGGCGGGGCAGCGAGGCTTGGATACGCAGTATTTT. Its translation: CASQSLAGQRGLDTQYF.

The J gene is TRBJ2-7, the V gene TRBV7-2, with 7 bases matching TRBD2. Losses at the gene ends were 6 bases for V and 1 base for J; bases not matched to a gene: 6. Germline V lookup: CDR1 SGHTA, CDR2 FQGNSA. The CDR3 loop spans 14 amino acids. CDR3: CASRTAGVSYEQYF. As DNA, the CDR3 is TGTGCCAGCAGGACCGCGGGGGTTTCCTACGAGCAGTACTTC.

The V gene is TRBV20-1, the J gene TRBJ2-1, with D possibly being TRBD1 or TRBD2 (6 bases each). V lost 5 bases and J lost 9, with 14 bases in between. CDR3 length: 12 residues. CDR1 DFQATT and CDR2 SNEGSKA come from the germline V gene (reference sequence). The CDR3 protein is CSAGGTRGEQFF. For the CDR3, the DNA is TGCAGTGCTGGCGGGACAAGGGGTGAGCAGTTCTTC.

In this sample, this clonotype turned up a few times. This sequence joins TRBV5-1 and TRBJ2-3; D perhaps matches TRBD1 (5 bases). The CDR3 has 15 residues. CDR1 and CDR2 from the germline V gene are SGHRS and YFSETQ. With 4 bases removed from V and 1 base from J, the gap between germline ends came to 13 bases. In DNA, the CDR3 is TGCGCCAGCAGCAGGAGTCAGGGCGGCACAGATACGCAGTATTTT. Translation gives CASSRSQGGTDTQYF.

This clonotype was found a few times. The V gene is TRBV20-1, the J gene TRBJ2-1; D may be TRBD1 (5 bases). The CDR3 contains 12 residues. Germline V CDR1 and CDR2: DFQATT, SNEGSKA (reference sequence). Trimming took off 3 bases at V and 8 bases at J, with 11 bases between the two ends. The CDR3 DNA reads TGCAGTGCTAGGGGGCTAGTCCATGAGCAGTTCTTC. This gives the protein CSARGLVHEQFF.

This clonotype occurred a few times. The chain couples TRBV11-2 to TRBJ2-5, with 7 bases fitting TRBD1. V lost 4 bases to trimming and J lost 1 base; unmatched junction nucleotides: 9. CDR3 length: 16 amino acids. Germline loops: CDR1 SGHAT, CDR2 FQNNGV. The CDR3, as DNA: TGTGCCAGCAGCTCATACCGGGACAGCCGCCAAGAGACCCAGTACTTC. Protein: CASSSYRDSRQETQYF. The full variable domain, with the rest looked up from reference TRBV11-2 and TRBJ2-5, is EAGVAQSPRYKIIEKRQSVAFWCNPISGHATLYWYQQILGQGPKLLIQFQNNGVVDDSQLPKDRFSAERLKGVDSTLKIQPAKLEDSAVYLCASSSYRDSRQETQYFGPGTRLLVL.

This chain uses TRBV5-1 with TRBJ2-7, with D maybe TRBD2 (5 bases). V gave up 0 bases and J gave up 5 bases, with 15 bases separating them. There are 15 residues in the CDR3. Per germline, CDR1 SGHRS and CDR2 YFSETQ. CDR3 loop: CASSLAGYITDEQYF. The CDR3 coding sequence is TGCGCCAGCAGCTTGGCGGGGTACATAACCGACGAGCAGTACTTC.

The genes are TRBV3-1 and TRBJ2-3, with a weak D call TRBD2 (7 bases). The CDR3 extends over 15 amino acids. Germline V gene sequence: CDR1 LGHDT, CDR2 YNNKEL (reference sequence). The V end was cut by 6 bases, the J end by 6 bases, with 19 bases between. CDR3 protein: CASRMRGGRLDTQYF. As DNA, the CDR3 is TGTGCCAGCAGAATGAGGGGGGGGCGGCTGGATACGCAGTATTTT.

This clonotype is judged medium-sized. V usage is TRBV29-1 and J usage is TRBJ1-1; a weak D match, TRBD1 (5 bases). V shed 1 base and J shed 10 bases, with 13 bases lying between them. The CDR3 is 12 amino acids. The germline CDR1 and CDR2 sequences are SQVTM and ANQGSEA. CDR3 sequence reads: CSVEGPGGGAFF. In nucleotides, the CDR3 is TGCAGCGTTGAAGGACCGGGGGGGGGAGCTTTCTTT. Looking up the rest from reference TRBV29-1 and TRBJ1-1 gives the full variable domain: SAVISQKPSRDICQRGTSLTIQCQVDSQVTMMFWYRQQPGQSLTLIATANQGSEATYESGFVIDKFPISRPNLTFSTLTVSNMSPEDSSIYLCSVEGPGGGAFFGQGTRLTVV.

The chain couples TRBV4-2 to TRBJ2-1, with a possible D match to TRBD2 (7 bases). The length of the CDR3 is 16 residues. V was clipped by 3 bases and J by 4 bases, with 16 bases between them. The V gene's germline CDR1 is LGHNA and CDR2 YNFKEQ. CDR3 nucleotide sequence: TGTGCCAGCAGCCAGGGGGCGGGACTAAAATACAATGAGCAGTTCTTC. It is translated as CASSQGAGLKYNEQFF.

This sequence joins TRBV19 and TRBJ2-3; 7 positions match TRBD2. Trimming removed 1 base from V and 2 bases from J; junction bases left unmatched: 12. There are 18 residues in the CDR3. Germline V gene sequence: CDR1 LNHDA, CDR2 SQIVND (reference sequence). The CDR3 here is CASSIGDYVTPITDTQYF. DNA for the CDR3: TGTGCCAGTAGTATAGGGGACTACGTAACGCCAATCACAGATACGCAGTATTTT.

The CDR3 here is CASSFPARMAGGADTQYF. As DNA, the CDR3 is TGTGCCAGCAGCTTTCCCGCCCGGATGGCGGGTGGGGCGGATACGCAGTATTTT. The V gene is TRBV11-2, the J gene TRBJ2-3; D is tentatively TRBD1 or TRBD2 (5 bases each). The CDR3 consists of 18 residues. V dropped 3 bases and J dropped 6 bases, with 25 bases sitting between them. Germline V CDR1 and CDR2: SGHAT, FQNNGV.

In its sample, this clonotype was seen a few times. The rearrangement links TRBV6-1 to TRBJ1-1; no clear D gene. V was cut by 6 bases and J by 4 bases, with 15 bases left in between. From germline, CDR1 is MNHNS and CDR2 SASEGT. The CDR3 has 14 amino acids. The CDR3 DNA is TGTGCCAGCAGAGCCTCGGGGTTCGGCACTGAAGCTTTCTTT. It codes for CASRASGFGTEAFF.